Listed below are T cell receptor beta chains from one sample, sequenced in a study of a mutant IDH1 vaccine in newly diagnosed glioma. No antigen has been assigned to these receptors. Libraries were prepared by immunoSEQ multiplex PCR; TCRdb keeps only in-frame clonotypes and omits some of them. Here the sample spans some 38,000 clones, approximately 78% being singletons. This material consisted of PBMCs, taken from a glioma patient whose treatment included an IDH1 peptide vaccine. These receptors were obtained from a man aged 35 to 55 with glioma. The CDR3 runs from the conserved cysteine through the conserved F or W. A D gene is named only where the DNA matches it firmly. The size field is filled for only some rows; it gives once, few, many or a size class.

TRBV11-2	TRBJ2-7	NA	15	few	CASSLEGSGAYEQYF	TGTGCCAGCAGCTTAGAGGGTAGCGGTGCCTACGAGCAGTACTTC
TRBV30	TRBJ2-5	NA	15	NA	CAWSPDRSSKETQYF	TGTGCCTGGAGTCCAGACAGGAGCTCGAAAGAGACCCAGTACTTC
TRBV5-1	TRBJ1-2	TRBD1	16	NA	CASSAGQGARGYGYTF	TGCGCCAGCAGCGCCGGACAGGGGGCTCGGGGCTATGGCTACACCTTC
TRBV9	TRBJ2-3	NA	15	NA	CASSVQGGAGDTQYF	TGTGCCAGCAGCGTACAAGGGGGGGCGGGAGATACGCAGTATTTT
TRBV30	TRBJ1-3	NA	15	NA	CAWERGGTTGNTIYF	TGTGCCTGGGAAAGGGGGGGGACAACTGGAAACACCATATATTTT
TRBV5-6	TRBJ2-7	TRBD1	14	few	CASSLLDRLYEQYF	TGTGCCAGCAGCTTGTTGGACAGGCTCTACGAGCAGTACTTC
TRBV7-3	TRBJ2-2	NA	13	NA	CASSLEDLGGLFF	TGTGCCAGCAGCTTAGAAGATTTAGGGGGGCTGTTTTTT
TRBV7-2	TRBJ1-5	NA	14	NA	CASSLGAPGQPQHF	TGTGCCAGCAGCTTAGGGGCACCCGGTCAGCCCCAGCATTTT
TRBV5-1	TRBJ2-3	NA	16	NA	CASSLAANPSTDTQYF	TGCGCCAGCAGCTTGGCCGCCAACCCTAGCACAGATACGCAGTATTTT
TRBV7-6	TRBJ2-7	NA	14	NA	CASSLVPGGYEQYF	TGTGCCAGCAGCTTAGTTCCTGGGGGCTACGAGCAGTACTTC
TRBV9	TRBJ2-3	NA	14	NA	CASSVNTPTDTQYF	TGTGCCAGCAGCGTAAATACCCCCACAGATACGCAGTATTTT
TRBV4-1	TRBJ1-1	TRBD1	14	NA	CASSRDTGVTEAFF	TGCGCCAGCAGCCGAGATACAGGGGTCACTGAAGCTTTCTTT
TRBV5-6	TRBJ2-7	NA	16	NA	CASSPPGVQGVYEQYF	TGTGCCAGCAGCCCCCCGGGGGTGCAGGGGGTCTACGAGCAGTACTTC
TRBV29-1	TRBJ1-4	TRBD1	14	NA	CSALQGPTNEKLFF	TGCAGCGCCCTACAGGGGCCAACTAATGAAAAACTGTTTTTT
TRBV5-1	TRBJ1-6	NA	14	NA	CASSLVPEIPPLHF	TGCGCCAGCAGCTTGGTTCCGGAAATTCCACCCCTCCACTTT
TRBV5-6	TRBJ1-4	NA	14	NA	CASSLEAGPAKLFF	TGTGCCAGCAGCTTAGAGGCAGGGCCCGCAAAACTGTTTTTT
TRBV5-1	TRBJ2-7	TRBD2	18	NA	CASSLESSVRGGVYEQYF	TGCGCCAGCAGCTTGGAGTCTTCGGTGCGGGGGGGCGTGTACGAGCAGTACTTC